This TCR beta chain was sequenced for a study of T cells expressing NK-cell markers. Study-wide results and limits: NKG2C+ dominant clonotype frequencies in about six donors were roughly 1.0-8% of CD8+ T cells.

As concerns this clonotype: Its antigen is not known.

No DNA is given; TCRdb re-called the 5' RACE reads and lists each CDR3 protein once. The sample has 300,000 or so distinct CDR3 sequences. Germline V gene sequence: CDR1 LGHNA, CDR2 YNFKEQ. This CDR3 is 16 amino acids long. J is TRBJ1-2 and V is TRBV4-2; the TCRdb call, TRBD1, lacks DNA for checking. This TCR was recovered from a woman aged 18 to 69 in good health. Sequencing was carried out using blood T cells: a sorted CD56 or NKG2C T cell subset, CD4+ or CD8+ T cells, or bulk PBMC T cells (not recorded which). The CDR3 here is CASSRERQGADYGYTF.